One and the same sample provided the 31 T cell receptor beta chains below, sequenced in a study of regulatory T cells in long-lasting Graves disease. Time point denoted: persistent/refractory GD, antithyroid drugs over 5 years with positive TRAb. PBMC RNA was the source of the TCR library. Arm-PCR with iRepertoire HTBI primers amplified the CDR3 regions for these TCR beta libraries. From the multiplex PCR reads, TCRdb called clonotypes with MiXCR, one entry per CDR3 protein. The sample has roughly 700,000 distinct CDR3 sequences, approximately 31% seen once; the top ten hold around 40%. Sample: peripheral blood mononuclear cells (PBMCs), taken when the disease was refractory, from a patient treated with antithyroid drugs. The receptors stem from a female donor with Graves disease.

Only a few counts were recorded for this clonotype. J is TRBJ2-7 and V is TRBV30; D unclear. The CDR3 consists of 13 residues. With 0 bases removed from V and 2 bases from J, the gap between germline ends came to 8 bases. The V gene's germline CDR1 is GTSNPN and CDR2 SVGIG (reference sequence). CDR3 in amino acids: CAWSVHGPYEQYF. The CDR3 DNA reads TGTGCCTGGAGTGTCCACGGTCCCTACGAGCAGTACTTC. Full variable domain (rest looked up from reference TRBV30 and TRBJ2-7): SQTIHQWPATLVQPVGSPLSLECTVEGTSNPNLYWYRQAAGRGLQLLFYSVGIGQISSEVPQNLSASRPQDRQFILSSKKLLLSDSGFYLCAWSVHGPYEQYFGPGTRLTVT.

This clonotype was found a few times. The V and J genes are TRBV29-1 and TRBJ2-7, with 11 bases aligning to TRBD2. The CDR3 extends over 14 amino acids. Germline loops: CDR1 SQVTM, CDR2 ANQGSEA. The junction had 7 bases not matched to a gene; V was cut back by 5 bases and J by 4 bases. CDR3 sequence reads: CSVSPGLADYEQYF. The CDR3 DNA is TGCAGCGTTTCCCCGGGACTAGCGGATTACGAGCAGTACTTC.

This clonotype was found a few times. One junction end does not reproduce the germline sequence, and a read error may be involved. V and J are TRBV19 and TRBJ1-5, with D possibly TRBD1 on 5 matching bases. Per germline, CDR1 LNHDA and CDR2 SQIVND (reference sequence). The CDR3 totals 13 residues. As DNA, the CDR3 is TGTGCCAGCAGTAAGGGGAGCAATCAGCCCCAGCATTTT. This encodes CASSKGSNQPQHF.

The chain combines TRBV24-1 with TRBJ2-1; the match to TRBD1 covers 7 bases. This CDR3 comprises 14 residues. The ends lost 5 bases at V and 3 bases at J; junction bases unmatched: 3. CDR1 is KGHDR, CDR2 SFDVKD, per germline. The CDR3 loop is CATSGTGDYNEQFF. CDR3 nucleotide sequence: TGTGCCACCAGTGGGACAGGCGACTACAATGAGCAGTTCTTC.

This clonotype was counted between two and nine times. The chain is built from TRBV7-6 and TRBJ2-7, with D hard to call. This CDR3 is 17 amino acids long. Trimming left V 1 base short and J 2 bases short, with 18 bases between. Germline CDR1 reads SGHVS; CDR2 reads FNYEAQ. The CDR3 nucleotides read TGTGCCAGCAGCTTAGTTGGAGCGTCAAACCTCCCCTACGAGCAGTACTTC. Its protein product is CASSLVGASNLPYEQYF.

This clonotype was seen more than once but under ten times. The chain uses TRBV5-1 and TRBJ2-5, with D hard to call. CDR3 length equals 17 residues. CDR1 is SGHRS and CDR2 is YFSETQ in the germline V gene. The germline V and J ends were trimmed by 5 bases and 0 bases, with 20 bases remaining between them. CDR3 DNA sequence: TGCGCCAGCAGTAGACTCAACCCGCAAGGGTACCAAGAGACCCAGTACTTC. It encodes CASSRLNPQGYQETQYF. Drawing the rest from reference TRBV5-1 and TRBJ2-5, the complete variable domain is KAGVTQTPRYLIKTRGQQVTLSCSPISGHRSVSWYQQTPGQGLQFLFEYFSETQRNKGNFPGRFSGRQFSNSRSEMNVSTLELGDSALYLCASSRLNPQGYQETQYFGPGTRLLVL.

The rearrangement links TRBV6-1 to TRBJ1-2, with 7 nucleotides matching TRBD1. CDR1 and CDR2 (germline): MNHNS, SASEGT. V shed 6 bases, J shed 7 bases, and the junction held 8 bases outside the gene matches. This CDR3 contains 13 residues. CDR3: CASSRARGVGYTF. CDR3 DNA: TGTGCCAGCAGCCGGGCCAGGGGGGTTGGCTACACCTTC.

The gene calls are TRBV9 and TRBJ2-7; TRBD1 aligns across 10 bases. Germline values: CDR1 SGDLS, CDR2 YYNGEE. Losses at the gene ends were 4 bases for V and 2 bases for J; bases not matched to a gene: 9. The CDR3 length is 16 residues. The CDR3 region has the DNA TGTGCCAGCAGCCAACCCGCCGGGACAGGGGCCTACGAGCAGTACTTC. Translated: CASSQPAGTGAYEQYF. Looking up the rest from reference TRBV9 and TRBJ2-7 gives the full variable domain: DSGVTQTPKHLITATGQRVTLRCSPRSGDLSVYWYQQSLDQGLQFLIQYYNGEERAKGNILERFSAQQFPDLHSELNLSSLELGDSALYFCASSQPAGTGAYEQYFGPGTRLTVT.

Note on this clonotype: The CDR3 does not close with the conserved phenylalanine or tryptophan, likely indicating a read error. This sequence joins TRBV2 and TRBJ2-7; D unclear. Trimming took 0 bases from V and 0 from J, leaving 9 bases between them. Germline CDR1 reads SNHLY; CDR2 reads FYNNEI. The CDR3 spans 15 residues. The CDR3 DNA reads TGTGCCAGCAGTGAAGCGCTTCTTGTCTCCTACGAGCAGTACCTC. This sequence encodes CASSEALLVSYEQYL.

This clonotype has just a few counts. V gene TRBV28 combines with J gene TRBJ1-1; D is undetermined. This CDR3 spans 15 amino acids. Germline V lookup: CDR1 MDHEN, CDR2 SYDVKM. V dropped 3 bases and J dropped 0 bases, with 11 bases sitting between them. CDR3: CASSFGGPLNTEAFF. In DNA form, the CDR3 reads TGTGCCAGCAGTTTCGGAGGGCCATTGAACACTGAAGCTTTCTTT. The full variable domain, in which reference TRBV28 and TRBJ1-1 provide the parts outside the CDR3, is DVKVTQSSRYLVKRTGEKVFLECVQDMDHENMFWYRQDPGLGLRLIYFSYDVKMKEKGDIPEGYSVSREKKERFSLILESASTNQTSMYLCASSFGGPLNTEAFFGQGTRLTVV.

This clonotype has more than one count but fewer than ten. The V and J genes are TRBV29-1 and TRBJ1-2; D uncertain. This CDR3 has 14 amino acids. V lost 3 bases, J lost 5 bases, and 16 bases lay in between. Germline CDR1 is SQVTM and CDR2 is ANQGSEA. This CDR3 is CSVDVDLTRYGYTF. The DNA of the CDR3 is TGCAGCGTTGACGTGGACCTGACCCGTTATGGCTACACCTTC. The whole variable domain, filled in from reference TRBV29-1 and TRBJ1-2, reads SAVISQKPSRDICQRGTSLTIQCQVDSQVTMMFWYRQQPGQSLTLIATANQGSEATYESGFVIDKFPISRPNLTFSTLTVSNMSPEDSSIYLCSVDVDLTRYGYTFGSGTRLTVV.

This sequence joins TRBV6-1 and TRBJ1-1; 7 nucleotides match TRBD1. This CDR3 comprises 12 residues. Germline-derived CDR1 and CDR2 are MNHNS and SASEGT. Trimming removed 6 bases from V and 5 bases from J; junction bases left unmatched: 3. CDR3 sequence (DNA): TGTGCCAGCAGGGGGACAGAAACTGAAGCTTTCTTT. Its translation: CASRGTETEAFF.

The J gene is TRBJ1-1, the V gene TRBV28, with 8 bases identical to TRBD1. J gave up 3 bases and V 3 bases, and 6 bases lay outside the gene matches. CDR1 is MDHEN, CDR2 SYDVKM, per germline. CDR3 length: 15 residues. For the CDR3, the DNA is TGTGCCAGCAGTTTCCCCGGACAGGGAGACACTGAAGCTTTCTTT. This translates into CASSFPGQGDTEAFF.

Comment on this clonotype: Being one base from a much bigger clone, this may be a read error. V usage is TRBV27 and J usage is TRBJ1-4; tentative D call: TRBD1 (6 bases). Per germline, CDR1 MNHEY and CDR2 SMNVEV (reference sequence). Trimming cost V 5 bases and J 8 bases, with 18 bases left between them. The CDR3 contains 15 residues. The CDR3 region has the DNA TGTGCCAGCAGTGTACGCCGGGACATACGAGAAAAACTGTTTTTT. The encoded protein is CASSVRRDIREKLFF.

This clonotype was recorded a few times. V usage is TRBV28 and J usage is TRBJ1-1; 11 positions agree with TRBD1. This CDR3 has 15 residues. Losses at the gene ends were 5 bases for V and 3 bases for J; bases not matched to a gene: 5. From germline, CDR1 is MDHEN and CDR2 SYDVKM. CDR3 DNA sequence: TGTGCCAGCAGTGGGGGGGGACAGGGGGACACTGAAGCTTTCTTT. As protein: CASSGGGQGDTEAFF.

As concerns this clonotype: Compared with germline, one end of the junction differs, possibly owing to a read error. This rearrangement joins TRBV20-1 to TRBJ2-7; 7 bases are shared with TRBD2. The germline V gene has CDR1 DFQATT and CDR2 SNEGSKA (reference sequence). The CDR3 runs to 14 residues. CDR3 nucleotides: TGCAGTGCGGTGAGGGCTGGACTAGTCTACAAGCAGTACTTC. Encoded protein: CSAVRAGLVYKQYF.

The V and J genes are TRBV19 and TRBJ1-2; D gene ambiguous. CDR1 and CDR2 from the germline V gene are LNHDA and SQIVND (reference sequence). The CDR3 sequence is 17 residues long. V was shortened by 2 bases and J by 0 bases, with 16 bases between the two germline ends. The CDR3 loop is CASSIRRAAESNYGYTF. CDR3 nucleotides: TGTGCCAGTAGTATAAGAAGGGCAGCCGAATCTAACTATGGCTACACCTTC.

This chain uses TRBV12-3 or TRBV12-4 with TRBJ1-2; D might be TRBD1 (5 bases). The CDR3 is made up of 15 amino acids. V was trimmed by 5 bases and J by 5 bases, leaving 18 bases between them. The CDR3 loop is CASSPLGQKIYGYTF. The CDR3 DNA reads as TGTGCCAGCAGTCCCCTGGGGCAGAAGATTTATGGCTACACCTTC.

The J gene is TRBJ1-1, the V gene TRBV19, with D hard to call. Trimming stripped 0 bases from V and 1 base from J, with 9 bases between. Germline CDR1 and CDR2: LNHDA and SQIVND (reference sequence). This CDR3 region has 15 residues. The CDR3 loop is CASSIDASTNTEAFF. CDR3 DNA: TGTGCCAGTAGTATAGATGCCAGCACGAACACTGAAGCTTTCTTT.

This clonotype has just a few counts. The chain joins TRBV7-9 to TRBJ1-5; D perhaps matches TRBD1 (6 bases). V lost 3 bases to trimming and J lost 3 bases, with 15 bases between them. This CDR3 contains 16 residues. Looked up from germline, CDR1 is SEHNR and CDR2 is FQNEAQ (reference sequence). The CDR3 region has the DNA TGTGCCAGCAGCTTTAGCCCTCAGGGGTTCAATCAGCCCCAGCATTTT. Translating it yields CASSFSPQGFNQPQHF.

The J gene is TRBJ1-6, the V gene TRBV20-1, with D perhaps TRBD1 (5 bases). The CDR3 totals 13 residues. V was trimmed by 5 bases and J by 7 bases, leaving 12 bases between them. The germline V gene encodes CDR1 DFQATT and CDR2 SNEGSKA (reference sequence). CDR3: CSAQTTGNSPLHF. CDR3 nucleotides: TGCAGTGCTCAAACTACAGGAAATTCACCCCTCCACTTT.

A few counts support this clonotype. The rearrangement joins TRBV6-1 to TRBJ2-5, with TRBD2 matching over 7 bases. The CDR3 has 14 amino acids. CDR1 and CDR2 (germline): MNHNS, SASEGT. V lost 8 bases, J lost 5 bases, and 11 bases stayed unmatched. The CDR3 coding sequence is TGTGCCAGCCCCCACGGGGCGGGAGTTGAGACCCAGTACTTC. This gives the protein CASPHGAGVETQYF.

The chain couples TRBV5-4 to TRBJ1-1; D call uncertain. Germline CDR1 and CDR2: SGHNT and YYREEE (reference sequence). Trimming pared 6 bases from V and 1 base from J, leaving 22 bases between. CDR3 size: 17 residues. CDR3 DNA: TGTGCCAGCATTAACCACGGGAGGCCCGGTGAGAACACTGAAGCTTTCTTT. Translated, it gives CASINHGRPGENTEAFF.

This clonotype has only a few counts. V is TRBV15 and J is TRBJ1-4, with no clear D. The germline V gene has CDR1 LNHNV and CDR2 YYDKDF (reference sequence). Trimming removed 1 base at V and 8 bases at J, with 17 bases between. The CDR3 extends over 16 amino acids. The DNA of the CDR3 is TGTGCCACCAGCAGAGCGGCGGGAGTACGATCCGAAAAACTGTTTTTT. It codes for CATSRAAGVRSEKLFF.

The rearrangement joins TRBV6-1 to TRBJ1-1, with 7 bases matching TRBD1. The V and J ends lost 4 bases and 1 base, in that order; junction bases with no gene match: 3. The CDR3 extends over 14 amino acids. Germline CDR1 and CDR2: MNHNS and SASEGT. The CDR3 loop is CASSGTGENTEAFF. In DNA, the CDR3 is TGTGCCAGCAGTGGGACAGGAGAGAACACTGAAGCTTTCTTT.

This clonotype was counted many times. The CDR3 sequence: CASSLVDGSYEQYF. The CDR3 DNA reads as TGTGCCAGCAGTTTAGTAGACGGGAGTTACGAGCAGTACTTC. V is TRBV12-3 or TRBV12-4 and J is TRBJ2-7, with TRBD2 as a possible D gene (6 bases). CDR3 length: 14 amino acids. Between the trimmed V and J ends, which lost 1 base and 4 bases, there was a span of 11 bases.

This clonotype appeared a few times. The genes are TRBV7-6 and TRBJ2-1; weak D call: TRBD1 (5 bases). CDR3 length equals 13 residues. The ends were cut back, 11 bases at V and 5 bases at J, with 16 bases in the middle. Germline CDR1 reads SGHVS; CDR2 reads FNYEAQ. CDR3 nucleotide sequence: TGTGCCTCCTCCGTGAAGGGGAACAATGAGCAGTTCTTC. Translated, it gives CASSVKGNNEQFF.

This clonotype was found a few times. V is TRBV6-5 and J is TRBJ2-7; D may correspond to TRBD1 or TRBD2 (5 bases each). V lost 3 bases and J 6 bases, leaving 12 bases between the germline ends. The germline CDR1 and CDR2 sequences are MNHEY and SVGAGI. There are 13 residues in the CDR3. CDR3 sequence: CASSYPGTLEQYF. CDR3 bases: TGTGCCAGCAGTTATCCCGGGACGCTCGAGCAGTACTTC.

V gene TRBV2 combines with J gene TRBJ1-2; the D is unclear. The ends were cut back, 6 bases at V and 3 bases at J, with 14 bases in the middle. The CDR3 has 14 residues. Germline V CDR1 and CDR2: SNHLY, FYNNEI. The CDR3 nucleotides read TGTGCCAGCAGATTTACCGGGGTGGACTATGGCTACACCTTC. Translated: CASRFTGVDYGYTF.

The genes are TRBV18 and TRBJ1-5, with no clear D. Germline lookup yields CDR1 KGHSH and CDR2 LQKENI. V was shortened by 2 bases and J by 0 bases, with 11 bases between the two germline ends. There are 16 residues in the CDR3. The DNA for the CDR3 is TGTGCCAGCTCACCATTCCCCGTACCTAGCAATCAGCCCCAGCATTTT. This sequence encodes CASSPFPVPSNQPQHF.

J is TRBJ1-1 and V is TRBV29-1; 7 positions agree with TRBD1. The CDR3 is made up of 12 amino acids. The V gene's germline CDR1 is SQVTM and CDR2 ANQGSEA. The V gene end was trimmed by 3 bases and the J gene end by 10 bases; junction bases not matched to a gene: 8. The CDR3 reads CSVDPGTERAFF. The CDR3 region has the DNA TGCAGCGTTGATCCCGGGACAGAGAGAGCTTTCTTT.